Shown below are 29 T cell receptor beta chains from a single sample sequenced in a study of cytomegalovirus exposure and HLA in healthy donors. This PCR relied on a set of 60 Vbeta primers and 13 Jbeta primers. TCRdb's table, derived via immunoSEQ multiplex PCR, lists solely in-frame clones and lacks some. Among more than 95,000 clones, roughly 73% were seen once, and the ten largest hold 4.8%. Material for sequencing was PBMCs. The receptors stem from a man in his 60s in good health and CMV-seropositive.

This clone was detected once. The chain recombines TRBV28 with TRBJ2-5; D not resolved. Germline V gives CDR1 MDHEN, CDR2 SYDVKM. CDR3 length: 14 amino acids. The V gene lost 5 bases and the J gene lost 4 bases, with 14 bases spanning the gap. CDR3 protein: CASSRQAHRETQYF. In DNA form, the CDR3 reads TGTGCCAGCAGTCGGCAGGCCCATCGAGAGACCCAGTACTTC.

The rearrangement links TRBV2 to TRBJ2-7, with D possibly matching TRBD1 (6 bases). The CDR3 covers 13 residues. The V end was cut by 7 bases, the J end by 0 bases, with 10 bases between. The germline V gene has CDR1 SNHLY and CDR2 FYNNEI. The CDR3 protein is CASMRDNSYEQYF. The CDR3 DNA is TGTGCCAGCATGAGGGACAACTCCTACGAGCAGTACTTC.

V gene TRBV4-1 combines with J gene TRBJ1-6; D may be TRBD1 (6 bases). The ends were cut back, 0 bases at V and 9 bases at J, with 15 bases in the middle. Germline V gene data show CDR1 as MGHRA and CDR2 as YSYEKL. The CDR3 runs to 16 residues. The CDR3 sequence: CASSQDPQGRTSPLHF. The CDR3 DNA follows: TGCGCCAGCAGCCAAGATCCACAGGGTAGGACTTCACCCCTCCACTTT.

The table lists this clone with a few counts. V and J are TRBV30 and TRBJ2-7; no clear D gene. CDR1 is GTSNPN and CDR2 is SVGIG in the germline V gene (reference sequence). The V end was cut by 2 bases, the J end by 3 bases, with 8 bases between. The CDR3 extends over 12 amino acids. The CDR3 sequence: CAWSPVNYEQYF. CDR3 in DNA: TGTGCCTGGAGTCCGGTTAACTACGAGCAGTACTTC.

This chain uses TRBV7-8 with TRBJ1-5; possible D gene TRBD1, 5 bases. The CDR3 contains 16 residues. Germline V gene data show CDR1 as SGHVS and CDR2 as FQNEAQ. Trimming pared 5 bases from V and 2 bases from J, leaving 16 bases between. CDR3 coding DNA: TGTGCCAGCAGCGTCCTCGGAGGGGTCGGCAATCAGCCCCAGCATTTT. Amino acid sequence: CASSVLGGVGNQPQHF.

This clone occurred a few times. One end of the junction fails to match germline, which may point to a read error. V usage is TRBV7-7 and J usage is TRBJ2-2, with TRBD2 matching over 9 bases. CDR1 and CDR2 (germline): SSHAT, FNYEAQ (reference sequence). The CDR3 contains 16 residues. The CDR3 DNA sequence: TGTGCTAGCAGCTTGTCAGCGGGGGGACTAACCGGGGAGCTGTTTTTT. Translated: CASSLSAGGLTGELFF. The whole variable domain, remainder taken from reference TRBV7-7 and TRBJ2-2, is GAGVSQSPRYKVTKRGQDVTLRCDPISSHATLYWYQQALGQGPEFLTYFNYEAQPDKSGLPSDRFSAERPEGSISTLTIQRTEQRDSAMYRCASSLSAGGLTGELFFGEGSRLTVL.

The chain links TRBV5-1 to TRBJ2-7, with 9 positions matching TRBD1. The CDR3 length is 14 residues. With V trimmed by 4 bases and J by 1 base, 3 bases remained unmatched. The germline gives CDR1 SGHRS, CDR2 YFSETQ. DNA of the CDR3: TGCGCCAGCAGCCTACAGGGGGCTTCCTACGAGCAGTACTTC. It translates to CASSLQGASYEQYF.

This clone appeared a single time. This chain uses TRBV7-2 with TRBJ1-4, with D perhaps matching TRBD1 (6 bases). In germline, CDR1 is SGHTA, CDR2 FQGNSA. V was cut by 5 bases and J by 2 bases, with 15 bases left in between. This CDR3 region has 16 residues. This chain's CDR3 is CASSSNRVATNEKLFF. CDR3 DNA sequence: TGTGCCAGCAGCAGCAACAGGGTAGCGACTAATGAAAAACTGTTTTTT.

CDR3 sequence reads: CASSADRGAEAFF. CDR3 DNA: TGTGCCAGCAGCGCGGACAGGGGTGCTGAAGCTTTCTTT. V is TRBV11-3 and J is TRBJ1-1; TRBD1 aligns across 9 bases. CDR1 is SGHNT and CDR2 is YENEEA in the germline V gene. The CDR3 contains 13 residues. J was trimmed by 6 bases and V by 5 bases; bases with no gene match: 4.

This clone was found once. This chain uses TRBV27 with TRBJ1-2, with 7 bases that match TRBD1. V lost 5 bases, J lost 6 bases, and 6 bases stayed unmatched. Germline CDR1 MNHEY, CDR2 SMNVEV (reference sequence). This CDR3 region has 13 residues. This CDR3 is CASSKRQGDGYTF. CDR3 sequence (DNA): TGTGCCAGCAGTAAGAGACAGGGTGATGGCTACACCTTC.

V and J are TRBV11-2 and TRBJ2-3, with 7 bases aligning to TRBD2. The CDR3 totals 14 residues. V was pared by 5 bases and J by 6 bases, with 8 bases of the junction left unmatched. Looked up from germline, CDR1 is SGHAT and CDR2 is FQNNGV. CDR3 protein: CASSRRGVVDTQYF. Written as DNA, the CDR3 is TGTGCCAGCAGCCGTCGGGGGGTCGTTGATACGCAGTATTTT.

V gene TRBV2 combines with J gene TRBJ2-1; the match to TRBD2 covers 9 bases. The CDR3 covers 14 residues. CDR1 and CDR2 (germline): SNHLY, FYNNEI. V lost 7 bases, J lost 11 bases, and 12 bases stayed unmatched. This chain's CDR3 is CASTFPRGGVKQFF. The CDR3 DNA reads as TGTGCCAGCACTTTTCCCCGCGGGGGGGTAAAGCAGTTCTTC.

This chain uses TRBV7-2 with TRBJ2-3; 12 bases line up with TRBD2. The CDR3 loop spans 12 amino acids. Germline-derived CDR1 and CDR2 are SGHTA and FQGNSA. V lost 8 bases and J lost 10; bases outside the gene matches: 4. The CDR3 nucleotides read TGTGCCAGCCGTCTAGCGGGGGGGTCGCAGTATTTT. As protein: CASRLAGGSQYF.

The chain couples TRBV5-4 to TRBJ2-6; no reliable D call. The CDR3 runs 13 residues. Germline V gives CDR1 SGHNT, CDR2 YYREEE (reference sequence). The germline V and J ends were trimmed by 4 bases and 4 bases, with 6 bases remaining between them. The CDR3 protein is CASSNWGANVLTF. CDR3 bases: TGTGCCAGCAGCAACTGGGGGGCCAACGTCCTGACTTTC.

The genes are TRBV6-5 and TRBJ2-5; no definite D call. From germline, CDR1 is MNHEY and CDR2 SVGAGI. Trimming shortened V by 8 bases and J by 7 bases, and 8 bases separated the two germline ends. The CDR3 totals 10 residues. The CDR3 nucleotides are TGTGCCAGCGGCCGTGGGACCCAGTACTTC. This translates into CASGRGTQYF.

The chain combines TRBV28 with TRBJ2-7, with D possibly being TRBD2 (6 bases). V was trimmed by 3 bases and J by 5 bases, leaving 17 bases between them. Germline lookup yields CDR1 MDHEN and CDR2 SYDVKM. This CDR3 is built from 15 residues. For the CDR3, the DNA is TGTGCCAGCAGTTTGGGGGACTCTAGGCCCCACGAGCAGTACTTC. Amino acid sequence: CASSLGDSRPHEQYF.

V gene TRBV6-1 combines with J gene TRBJ1-5; D perhaps matches TRBD1 (5 bases). Germline CDR1 is MNHNS and CDR2 is SASEGT. This CDR3 is 14 amino acids long. The V end lost 10 bases, the J end lost 15 bases, and 28 bases lay between the germline ends. The CDR3 bases are TGTGCCACCGAGCAGTATCCAGGGAAAGATCTCGGGCATTTT. It yields the protein CATEQYPGKDLGHF.

This clone was counted only a few times. The chain links TRBV5-4 to TRBJ2-2; D uncertain. This CDR3 is built from 12 residues. CDR1 is SGHNT, CDR2 YYREEE, per germline (reference sequence). The germline V and J ends were trimmed by 0 bases and 7 bases, with 4 bases remaining between them. CDR3 DNA sequence: TGTGCCAGCAGCTTGGCCGTCGGGGAGCTGTTTTTT. The encoded protein is CASSLAVGELFF.

This clone was counted between two and nine times. The chain employs TRBV19 and TRBJ1-6; 7 bases agree with TRBD1. V lost 6 bases and J lost 7; bases outside the gene matches: 3. Looked up from germline, CDR1 is LNHDA and CDR2 is SQIVND (reference sequence). CDR3 length: 13 amino acids. CDR3 protein: CASSNRGNSPLHF. CDR3 sequence (DNA): TGTGCCAGTAGCAACAGGGGAAATTCACCCCTCCACTTT.

The chain has TRBV6-5 and TRBJ2-1; D not certain. The V end lost 4 bases, the J end lost 6 bases, and 19 bases lay between the germline ends. This CDR3 is built from 16 residues. Germline V lookup: CDR1 MNHEY, CDR2 SVGAGI. The DNA of the CDR3 is TGTGCCAGCAGTTCCAGTCCACCCCAATTCCGCAATGAGCAGTTCTTC. As protein: CASSSSPPQFRNEQFF.

The J gene is TRBJ1-6, the V gene TRBV28; D unresolved. Germline CDR1 is MDHEN and CDR2 is SYDVKM. The CDR3 has 13 amino acids. V gave up 7 bases and J gave up 0 bases, with 4 bases separating them. The CDR3 is CASIRSYNSPLHF. DNA for the CDR3: TGTGCCAGCATCCGCTCCTATAATTCACCCCTCCACTTT.

The CDR3 spells CASTSLAGQETQYF. DNA of the CDR3: TGTGCCAGCACCTCACTAGCGGGACAAGAGACCCAGTACTTC. The V and J genes are TRBV2 and TRBJ2-5, with 10 bases fitting TRBD2. CDR3 length: 14 residues. The germline gives CDR1 SNHLY, CDR2 FYNNEI. After removal of 7 bases from V and 2 bases from J, the junction contained 4 bases not matched to a gene.

The chain carries TRBV28 and TRBJ1-2; D is perhaps TRBD1 (5 bases). The germline V gene has CDR1 MDHEN and CDR2 SYDVKM. The V end was cut by 4 bases, the J end by 0 bases, with 9 bases between. The CDR3 covers 14 residues. The CDR3 region has the DNA TGTGCCAGCAGTTCAGGGCCAGCTAACTATGGCTACACCTTC. It translates to CASSSGPANYGYTF.

This chain uses TRBV6-5 with TRBJ2-7, with TRBD1 identical over 7 bases. The V segment lost 7 bases and the J segment 0 bases; nucleotides outside the gene matches: 3. CDR3 length: 13 residues. CDR1 and CDR2 from the germline V gene are MNHEY and SVGAGI. DNA for the CDR3: TGTGCCAGCACCAGACAGGGCTCCTACGAGCAGTACTTC. Its translation is CASTRQGSYEQYF.

The chain recombines TRBV6-1 with TRBJ2-7; TRBD1 agrees at 7 bases. The J segment lost 7 bases and the V segment lost 6 bases, leaving 9 bases of the junction unmatched. Germline V CDR1 and CDR2: MNHNS, SASEGT. The CDR3 runs 13 residues. The CDR3 sequence is CASRVTRTGEQYF. DNA for the CDR3: TGTGCCAGCAGGGTCACGCGGACAGGTGAGCAGTACTTC.

The rearrangement uses TRBV28 and TRBJ2-3, with a tentative D call TRBD2 (6 bases). CDR3 length: 14 residues. V shed 4 bases and J shed 6 bases, with 14 bases lying between them. Germline V CDR1 and CDR2: MDHEN, SYDVKM. CDR3 amino acids: CASSSPRSGDTQYF. The CDR3 nucleotides read TGTGCCAGCAGTTCCCCCCGGAGCGGGGATACGCAGTATTTT. The full variable domain, completed using reference TRBV28 and TRBJ2-3, is DVKVTQSSRYLVKRTGEKVFLECVQDMDHENMFWYRQDPGLGLRLIYFSYDVKMKEKGDIPEGYSVSREKKERFSLILESASTNQTSMYLCASSSPRSGDTQYFGPGTRLTVL.

This chain uses TRBV2 with TRBJ2-5; D not resolved. V was shortened by 5 bases and J by 5 bases, with 9 bases between the two germline ends. CDR3 length: 12 residues. Germline CDR1 SNHLY, CDR2 FYNNEI. The CDR3 coding sequence is TGTGCCAGCAGTCTAGTAGAGGAGACCCAGTACTTC. Residues: CASSLVEETQYF.

This chain uses TRBV6-6 with TRBJ2-5; weak D call: TRBD2 (5 bases). The CDR3 length is 13 residues. Looked up from germline, CDR1 is MNHNY and CDR2 is SVGAGI (reference sequence). The ends were cut back, 5 bases at V and 2 bases at J, with 9 bases in the middle. The CDR3, as DNA: TGTGCCAGCAGTCGCCGACTACAAGAGACCCAGTACTTC. This codes for CASSRRLQETQYF.

The rearrangement uses TRBV9 and TRBJ1-2, with D perhaps TRBD1 (5 bases). The CDR3 is 16 residues long. The V end lost 3 bases, the J end lost 1 base, and 16 bases lay between the germline ends. CDR1 and CDR2 from the germline V gene are SGDLS and YYNGEE. The CDR3 DNA reads TGTGCCAGCAGCGATCAGGGTTTTCACTTTAACTATGGCTACACCTTC. Its protein is CASSDQGFHFNYGYTF.